This is a list of T cell receptor beta chains from one sample in a study of shared clonotypes between healthy human individuals. TCRdb keeps only in-frame clones here, not all; method: immunoSEQ multiplex PCR. The sample consists of millions of clones, 85% to 95% of them appearing once. The specimen sequenced was naive CD4+ T cells sorted from blood. The receptors stem from a man younger than 30 in good health. Both conserved end residues are part of each CDR3. A D gene is named only where the DNA matches it firmly. Not every row has a clone size; where given, it reads once, few, many or a size class.

>.|few|TRBJ1-1|TRBV19
TGTGCCAGTAGTAACGGGAAAACTGAAGCTTTCTTT
CASSNGKTEAFF
>.|.|TRBJ1-1|TRBV7-2
TGTGCCAGCAGCTTAGCAGCGAGGGTAGACACTGAAGCTTTCTTT
CASSLAARVDTEAFF
>TRBD1|.|TRBJ1-5|TRBV6-5
TGTGCCAGCGGCCCGTACAGGGGAAGCAATCAGCCCCAGCATTTT
CASGPYRGSNQPQHF
>.|.|TRBJ1-4|TRBV13
TGTGCCAGCAGCTTAGCGGGGGCCGTGGCTGGTGAAAAACTGTTTTTT
CASSLAGAVAGEKLFF
>TRBD2|.|TRBJ2-5|TRBV11-2
TGTGCCAGCAGCTTAGTACTAGCGGGAGTTGAGACCCAGTACTTC
CASSLVLAGVETQYF
>TRBD2|.|TRBJ2-5|TRBV5-1
TGCGCCAGCAGCTTGGCTACTAGCGGCCAAGAGACCCAGTACTTC
CASSLATSGQETQYF
>.|.|TRBJ2-7|TRBV7-2
TGTGCCAGCAGCCTAACCCACTACGAGCAGTACTTC
CASSLTHYEQYF
>TRBD1|.|TRBJ1-4|TRBV19
TGTGCCAGTACCCCCGCCGACAGGGCCCTCAGCGTATCTAATGAAAAACTGTTTTTT
CASTPADRALSVSNEKLFF
>TRBD1|.|TRBJ1-4|TRBV2
TGTGCCAGCAGTGAAGGGACAGGGGGCGTCAGAAAACTGTTTTTT
CASSEGTGGVRKLFF
>.|.|TRBJ2-7|TRBV11-2
TGTGCCAGCAGCTTTCCGACAGCTTGGGATCGCGAGCAGTACTTC
CASSFPTAWDREQYF
>.|few|TRBJ2-2|TRBV19
TGTGCCAGTAGTATAGCGGGCTCTGGTGGAGGCACCGGGGAGCTGTTTTTT
CASSIAGSGGGTGELFF
>.|few|TRBJ1-1|TRBV30
TGTGCCTGGAGTGTACTCGGGAACACTGAAGCTTTCTTT
CAWSVLGNTEAFF
>.|.|TRBJ2-7|TRBV5-4
TGTGCCACCGACGACGGAGCCTACGAGCAGTACTTC
CATDDGAYEQYF
>TRBD1|.|TRBJ2-2|TRBV7-6
TGTGCCAGCAGTAGCTGGACAGGGGGGACCGGGGAGCTGTTTTTT
CASSSWTGGTGELFF
>.|once|TRBJ1-4|TRBV6-6
TGTGCCAGCAGTTTTTGGCACGAGGATGAAAAACTGTTTTTT
CASSFWHEDEKLFF
>.|.|TRBJ1-2|TRBV2
TGTGCCAGCAGGTTCGGAGGCTATGGCTACACCTTC
CASRFGGYGYTF
>TRBD1|.|TRBJ1-6|TRBV30
TGTGCCTGGGGGAAATCTGACAGGGACCATTCACCCCTCCACTTT
CAWGKSDRDHSPLHF
>TRBD1|.|TRBJ1-5|TRBV6-5
TGTGCCAGCAGGGACAGGGGGTCCAAATCTGCCCAGCATTTT
CASRDRGSKSAQHF
>.|.|TRBJ2-7|TRBV7-9
TGTGCCAGCAGCTTCGGACCGAACTACGAGCAGTACTTC
CASSFGPNYEQYF
>TRBD2|once|TRBJ2-3|TRBV4-3
TGCGCCAGCAGCCAAGGGACTAGCGGGAGTATTGATACGCAGTATTTT
CASSQGTSGSIDTQYF
>.|.|TRBJ2-7|TRBV10-3
TGTGCCATCAGTGAGGCAGGCCTAGTCTACGAGCAGTACTTC
CAISEAGLVYEQYF
>.|.|TRBJ1-2|TRBV5-5
TGTGCCAGCAGCTTGGCCGATAGGGACTATGGCTACACCTTC
CASSLADRDYGYTF
>.|.|TRBJ2-7|TRBV5-1
TGCGCCAGCAGCCACGGGCACCCCTACGAGCAGTACTTC
CASSHGHPYEQYF
>.|.|TRBJ1-2|TRBV11-2
TGTGCCAGCAGCTTGGCAGGGCCGTATGGCTACACCTTC
CASSLAGPYGYTF